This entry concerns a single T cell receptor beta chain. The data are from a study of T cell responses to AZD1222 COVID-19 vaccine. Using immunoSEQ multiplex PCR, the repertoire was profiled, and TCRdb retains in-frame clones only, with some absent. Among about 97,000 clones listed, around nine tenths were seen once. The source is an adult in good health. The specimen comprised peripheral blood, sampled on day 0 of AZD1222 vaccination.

The CDR3 bases are TGCGCCAGCAGCCAAAATGGACAGGGGGCACGGGAGACCCAGTACTTC. Translated: CASSQNGQGARETQYF. The V and J genes are TRBV4-1 and TRBJ2-5; 11 bases match TRBD1. This CDR3 has 16 amino acids. The germline V gene encodes CDR1 MGHRA and CDR2 YSYEKL. V dropped 2 bases and J dropped 5; count of bases not matched to a gene: 7.